The clone carrying this T cell receptor beta chain occurred many times. The antigen is unknown. Trimming took 6 bases from V and 2 from J, leaving 8 bases between them. CDR3 length: 13 residues. Per the germline V gene, CDR1 is ENHRY and CDR2 is SYGVKD. Time point here: sample taken at primary tumor resection. Sequencing was performed on whole RNA extracted from tumor and nontumor lung tissue, or from frozen PBMC, and the material was left unsorted. This specimen belongs to a study of spatial heterogeneity in lung cancer. In the study overall: Each distinct TCR and UMI combination averaged more than ten appearances in raw reads. Points from the study as a whole: Blood carried ubiquitous expanded tumor TCRs more at resection than follow-up.

TCRdb passed the 5' RACE reads through MiXCR, listing each CDR3 protein once. The sample carries about 92,000 distinct CDR3 sequences, approximately 12% recorded once. V is TRBV10-3 and J is TRBJ2-4, with TRBD2 as a possible D gene (6 bases). The source material was PBMCs, sampled at surgery. The source is a male donor with early-stage non-small cell lung cancer. The CDR3 spells CAISGSSKNIQYF. For the CDR3, the DNA is TGTGCCATCAGCGGGAGTTCCAAAAACATTCAGTACTTC.